These 15 T cell receptor beta chains were sequenced from one sample in a study of PD-1 blockade in classical Hodgkin lymphoma. All patients experienced relapse after autologous stem cell transplantation, and brentuximab vedotin exposure was variable. Repertoires were generated with immunoSEQ multiplex PCR, while TCRdb's copy carries only in-frame clones and drops some. The data contain some 24,000 clones, nearly 80% of them singletons. The specimen comprised peripheral blood mononuclear cells (PBMCs), sampled at baseline. These receptors originate from a human donor with classical Hodgkin lymphoma.

The chain recombines TRBV28 with TRBJ2-3; 7 nucleotides match TRBD2. CDR1 and CDR2 (germline): MDHEN, SYDVKM. With 5 bases clipped from V and 11 bases from J, the junction kept 7 bases outside the gene matches. The CDR3 spans 12 residues. This CDR3 reads CASSLTGGVQYF. CDR3 bases: TGTGCCAGCAGTCTGACTGGGGGGGTGCAGTATTTT.

The V and J genes are TRBV7-8 and TRBJ2-5; tentative D call: TRBD2 (5 bases). Germline assignment: CDR1 SGHVS and CDR2 FQNEAQ. Trimming shortened V by 6 bases and J by 7 bases, and 24 bases separated the two germline ends. This CDR3 spans 16 amino acids. The CDR3 nucleotides read TGTGCCAGCAGTCGCCAGAGGCCGGGATGGAAAGTGACCCAGTACTTC. Protein product: CASSRQRPGWKVTQYF.

The chain recombines TRBV18 with TRBJ1-1; 9 bases agree with TRBD1. Unmatched junction bases numbered 6, after V lost 5 bases and J lost 5 bases. CDR3 length: 14 amino acids. Germline-derived CDR1 and CDR2 are KGHSH and LQKENI. This CDR3 reads CASSSGTGNTEAFF. The CDR3 coding sequence is TGTGCCAGCTCAAGCGGGACAGGGAATACTGAAGCTTTCTTT.

The rearrangement joins TRBV27 to TRBJ1-6, with D possibly TRBD1 on 5 matching bases. Trimming removed 2 bases at V and 8 bases at J, with 13 bases between. CDR1 and CDR2 (germline): MNHEY, SMNVEV (reference sequence). This CDR3 has 15 amino acids. Here the CDR3 reads CASSLRGQGHSPLHF. The DNA for the CDR3 is TGTGCCAGCAGTTTAAGAGGGCAGGGACATTCACCCCTCCACTTT.

This rearrangement joins TRBV18 to TRBJ1-1, with D possibly matching TRBD1 (5 bases). Germline V CDR1 and CDR2: KGHSH, LQKENI. V was clipped by 2 bases and J by 2 bases, with 15 bases between them. The CDR3 is made up of 16 amino acids. The CDR3 DNA reads TGTGCCAGCTCACCAATTAGAGGCAGGGCTAACACTGAAGCTTTCTTT. It encodes CASSPIRGRANTEAFF.

The gene calls are TRBV9 and TRBJ2-5, with D perhaps matching TRBD1 or TRBD2 (5 bases each). Between the trimmed V and J ends, which lost 0 bases and 1 base, there was a span of 10 bases. This CDR3 spans 15 amino acids. CDR1 is SGDLS, CDR2 YYNGEE, per germline. In nucleotides, the CDR3 is TGTGCCAGCAGCGTAGGCTTGGGGACCCAAGAGACCCAGTACTTC. The encoded protein is CASSVGLGTQETQYF.

V usage is TRBV2 and J usage is TRBJ1-1; D gene uncertain. V lost 9 bases to trimming and J lost 1 base, with 12 bases between them. The CDR3 covers 13 residues. Germline CDR1 is SNHLY and CDR2 is FYNNEI. The CDR3 sequence is CARAFAPNTEAFF. CDR3 nucleotides: TGTGCCAGAGCATTTGCCCCGAACACTGAAGCTTTCTTT.

The chain carries TRBV5-1 and TRBJ2-3; 11 nucleotides match TRBD2. The CDR3 totals 16 residues. Trimming took 4 bases from V and 1 from J; bases not matched to a gene: 5. The germline gives CDR1 SGHRS, CDR2 YFSETQ. The CDR3 sequence: CASSTGGLAGTDTQYF. The CDR3 DNA is TGCGCCAGCAGCACTGGGGGACTAGCGGGCACAGATACGCAGTATTTT.

This chain joins TRBV6-5 and TRBJ2-7; 8 bases fit TRBD1. Per germline, CDR1 MNHEY and CDR2 SVGAGI. V shed 6 bases and J 6 bases; nucleotides not matched to a gene: 7. This CDR3 is 13 amino acids long. The CDR3 DNA reads TGTGCCAGCAGCCCGGGACAGGCCCTCGAGCAGTACTTC. Translating it yields CASSPGQALEQYF.

This chain links TRBV6-1 with TRBJ2-7, with D possibly matching TRBD1 (6 bases). This CDR3 is 13 amino acids long. The germline CDR1 and CDR2 sequences are MNHNS and SASEGT. CDR3 sequence: CASSSIPHREFVV. For the CDR3, the DNA is TGTGCCAGCAGTTCCATCCCCCACAGGGAGTTTGTGGTC.

The chain uses TRBV11-2 and TRBJ2-2; D is unresolved. From germline, CDR1 is SGHAT and CDR2 FQNNGV. This CDR3 spans 13 amino acids. V was cut by 3 bases and J by 7 bases, with 9 bases left in between. This CDR3 reads CASSLRYVGELFF. DNA for the CDR3: TGTGCCAGCAGCTTGCGATATGTCGGGGAGCTGTTTTTT.

The V and J genes are TRBV27 and TRBJ1-2, with a weak D call TRBD1 (6 bases). This CDR3 spans 13 amino acids. The germline gives CDR1 MNHEY, CDR2 SMNVEV (reference sequence). V gave up 1 base and J gave up 10 bases, with 13 bases separating them. CDR3 in DNA: TGTGCCAGCAGTTTATTGTCCCGGGGGCACTACACCTTC. As protein: CASSLLSRGHYTF.

The rearrangement links TRBV18 to TRBJ2-2; no clear D gene. Germline values: CDR1 KGHSH, CDR2 LQKENI. With 2 bases removed from V and 2 bases from J, the gap between germline ends came to 6 bases. The CDR3 is made up of 14 amino acids. In DNA form, the CDR3 reads TGTGCCAGCTCACCAGAGCCTAACACCGGGGAGCTGTTTTTT. Its translation: CASSPEPNTGELFF.

This sequence joins TRBV7-9 and TRBJ1-6; TRBD1 is a possible D gene (5 bases). The V gene lost 8 bases and the J gene lost 6 bases, with 14 bases spanning the gap. The CDR3 covers 14 residues. Looked up from germline, CDR1 is SEHNR and CDR2 is FQNEAQ (reference sequence). CDR3 nucleotide sequence: TGTGCCAGCGGCGGGCAGGGAAGTAATTCACCCCTCCACTTT. It codes for CASGGQGSNSPLHF.

The chain recombines TRBV5-1 with TRBJ2-1; D possibly matches TRBD1 or TRBD2 (5 bases each). Germline assignment: CDR1 SGHRS and CDR2 YFSETQ. The V and J ends lost 0 bases and 7 bases respectively, with 23 bases between them. The length of the CDR3 is 18 residues. The CDR3 bases are TGCGCCAGCAGCTTGGGTATCCGGTCGGGACGCCTAGGGAATGAGCAGTTCTTC. The encoded protein is CASSLGIRSGRLGNEQFF.